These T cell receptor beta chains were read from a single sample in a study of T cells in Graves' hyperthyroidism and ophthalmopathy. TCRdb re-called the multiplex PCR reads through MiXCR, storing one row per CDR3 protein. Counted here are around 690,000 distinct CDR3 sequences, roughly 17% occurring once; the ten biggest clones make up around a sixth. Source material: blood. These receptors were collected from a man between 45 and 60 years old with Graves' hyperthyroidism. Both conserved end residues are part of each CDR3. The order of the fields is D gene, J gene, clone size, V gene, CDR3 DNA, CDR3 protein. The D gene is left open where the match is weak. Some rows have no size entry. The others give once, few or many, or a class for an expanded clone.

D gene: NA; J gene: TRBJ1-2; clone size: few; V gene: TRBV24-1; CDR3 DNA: TGTGCCACCAGTGATATACACTTATTCTATGGCTGCACCTTC; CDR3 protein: CATSDIHLFYGCTF
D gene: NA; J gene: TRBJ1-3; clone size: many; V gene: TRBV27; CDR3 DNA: TGTGCCAGCAGTTTAACGGGGGCCTCTGGAAACACCATATATTTT; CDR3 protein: CASSLTGASGNTIYF
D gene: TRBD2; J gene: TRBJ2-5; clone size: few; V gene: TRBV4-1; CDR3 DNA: TGCGCCAGCAGCCAATATGGCGGGAGTATGATTAGGGAGACCCAGTACTTC; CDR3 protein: CASSQYGGSMIRETQYF
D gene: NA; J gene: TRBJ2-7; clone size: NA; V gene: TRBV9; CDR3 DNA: TGTGCCAGCAGCGAGGGGACACCATCCTACGAGCAGTACTTC; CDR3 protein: CASSEGTPSYEQYF
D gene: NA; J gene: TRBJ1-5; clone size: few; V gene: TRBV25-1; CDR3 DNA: TGTGCCAGCAGTAGGGGGAGACGACAGCCCCAGCATTTT; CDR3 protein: CASSRGRRQPQHF
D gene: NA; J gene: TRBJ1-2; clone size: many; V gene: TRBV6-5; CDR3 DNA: TGTGCCAGCAGTTACTCTCCGCAGGGCGGCTTCTTGGGCTACACCTTC; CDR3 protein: CASSYSPQGGFLGYTF
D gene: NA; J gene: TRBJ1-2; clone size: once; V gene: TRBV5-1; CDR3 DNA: TGCGCCACCAGCAGACTGGGTGCCAGGGAGTATGGCTACACCTTC; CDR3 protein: CATSRLGAREYGYTF
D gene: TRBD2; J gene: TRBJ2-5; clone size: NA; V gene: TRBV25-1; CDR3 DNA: TGTGCCAGCCGGGAGGGGACTAGCGGGAGTTATGAGACCCAGTACTTC; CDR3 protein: CASREGTSGSYETQYF
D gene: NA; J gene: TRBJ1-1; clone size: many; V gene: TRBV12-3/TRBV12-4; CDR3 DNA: TGTGCCAGCAGTTTTGGAGGCAGACCGAACACTGAAGCTTTCTTT; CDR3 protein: CASSFGGRPNTEAFF
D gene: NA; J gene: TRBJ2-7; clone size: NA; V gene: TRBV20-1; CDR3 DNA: TGCAGTGCGGACAGAGCTACACTCTACGAGCAGTACTTC; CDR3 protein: CSADRATLYEQYF
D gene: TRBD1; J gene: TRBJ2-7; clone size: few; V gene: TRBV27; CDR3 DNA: TGTGCCAGCAGTTTCTCAGACAGGGGCCACGAGCAGTACTTC; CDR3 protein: CASSFSDRGHEQYF
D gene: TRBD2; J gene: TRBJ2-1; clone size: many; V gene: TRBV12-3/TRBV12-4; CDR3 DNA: TGTGCCAGCAGCAGCGGGAGGGGCAATGAGCAGTTCTTC; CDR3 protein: CASSSGRGNEQFF
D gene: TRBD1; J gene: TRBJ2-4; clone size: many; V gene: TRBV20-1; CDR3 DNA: TGCAGTGCTAGAGGACAGGGCAAAAACATTCAGTACTTC; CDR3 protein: CSARGQGKNIQYF
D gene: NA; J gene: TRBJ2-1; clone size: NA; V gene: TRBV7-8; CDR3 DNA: TGTGCCAGCAGCTTATATTTGCGGACCAATGAGCAGTTCTTC; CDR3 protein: CASSLYLRTNEQFF
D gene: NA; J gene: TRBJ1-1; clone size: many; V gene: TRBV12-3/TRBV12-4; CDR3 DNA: TGTGCCAGCAGTTTAGAAGGGATAGCTTTCTTT; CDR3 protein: CASSLEGIAFF
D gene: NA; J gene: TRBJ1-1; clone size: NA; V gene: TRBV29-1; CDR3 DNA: TGCAGCGTTGACGGCCCCACTGAAGCTTTCTTT; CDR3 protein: CSVDGPTEAFF
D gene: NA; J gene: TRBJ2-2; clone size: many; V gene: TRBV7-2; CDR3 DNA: TGTGCCAGCAGCGCCAGGGCTGTCGGGGAGCTGTTTTTT; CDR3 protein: CASSARAVGELFF
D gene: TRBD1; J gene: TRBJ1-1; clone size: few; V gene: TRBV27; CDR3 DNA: TGTGCCAGCAAGACAGGGCTCACTGAAGCTTTCTTT; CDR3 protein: CASKTGLTEAFF
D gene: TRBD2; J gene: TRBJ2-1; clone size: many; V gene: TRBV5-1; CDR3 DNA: TGCGCCAGCAGCCCCCCGGGGTTAGCGGGAGGTTCGGCCTTTGAGCAGTTCTTC; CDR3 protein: CASSPPGLAGGSAFEQFF
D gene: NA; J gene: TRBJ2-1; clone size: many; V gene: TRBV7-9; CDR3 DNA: TGTGCCAGCAGTGTCGGGGGCGATGAGCAGTTCTTC; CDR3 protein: CASSVGGDEQFF
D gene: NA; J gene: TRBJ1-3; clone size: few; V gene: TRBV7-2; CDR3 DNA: TGTGCCAGCAGCTTAAGCTTGAGACTCTCTGGAAACACCATATATTTT; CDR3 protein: CASSLSLRLSGNTIYF
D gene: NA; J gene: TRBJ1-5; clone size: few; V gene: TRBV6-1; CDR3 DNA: TGTGCCAGCGAAAGCGGGTTCAGGGTTGTTCAGCCCCAGCATTTT; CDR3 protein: CASESGFRVVQPQHF
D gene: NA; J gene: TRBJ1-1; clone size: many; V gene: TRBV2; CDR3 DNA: TGTGCCAGCAGTGAGCCGGGGGAGGGAGGCACTGAAGCTTTCTTT; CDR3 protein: CASSEPGEGGTEAFF
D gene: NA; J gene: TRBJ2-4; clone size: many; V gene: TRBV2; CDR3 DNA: TGTGCCAGCAGTCCCACGGGACCCCAAGACGTTGGGGCCAAAAACATTCAGTACTTC; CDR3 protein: CASSPTGPQDVGAKNIQYF
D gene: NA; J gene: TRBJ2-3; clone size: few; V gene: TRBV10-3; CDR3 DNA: TGTGCCATCAGTAACGACAGGACAGATACGCAGTATTTT; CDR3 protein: CAISNDRTDTQYF
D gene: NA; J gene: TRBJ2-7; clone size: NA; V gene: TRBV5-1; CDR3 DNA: TGCGCCAGCAGCCCTCGGGGAGGCGATGCCTACGAGCAGTACTTC; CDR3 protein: CASSPRGGDAYEQYF
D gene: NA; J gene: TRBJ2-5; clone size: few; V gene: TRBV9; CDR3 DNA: TGTGCCAGCAGCGTAGCTTCTGGTAGCCAGTACTTC; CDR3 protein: CASSVASGSQYF
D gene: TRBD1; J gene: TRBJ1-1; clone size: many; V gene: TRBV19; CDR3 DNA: TGTGCCAGTACCGCTCTAGAGGACAGGGAACCTGAAGCTTTCTTT; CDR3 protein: CASTALEDREPEAFF
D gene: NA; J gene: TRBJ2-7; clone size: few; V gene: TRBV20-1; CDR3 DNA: TGCAGTGCTCCCCTTCAAAGGGGGGCCGAGCAGTACTTC; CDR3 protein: CSAPLQRGAEQYF
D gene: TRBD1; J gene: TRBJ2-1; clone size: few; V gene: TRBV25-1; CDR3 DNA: TGTGCGCGAGCCCTGGGGACAGATCTCTACAATGAGCAGTTCTTC; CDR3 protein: CARALGTDLYNEQFF
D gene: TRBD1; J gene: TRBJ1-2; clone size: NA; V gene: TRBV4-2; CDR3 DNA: TGTGCCAGCAGCCAACGGACAGGGGCCTCCCGTGGCTACACCTTC; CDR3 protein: CASSQRTGASRGYTF
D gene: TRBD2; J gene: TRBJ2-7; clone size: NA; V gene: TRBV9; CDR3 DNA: TGTGCCAGCAGCGGAGGGACTAGCGGGAGTCAATCCTACGAGCAGTACTTC; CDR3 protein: CASSGGTSGSQSYEQYF
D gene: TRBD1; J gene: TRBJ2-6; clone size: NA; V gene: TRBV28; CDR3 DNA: TGTGCCAGCAACCAAACCGGGGCCCGGGGACAGGCCCCCTCTGGGGCCAACGTCCTGACTTTC; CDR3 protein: CASNQTGARGQAPSGANVLTF
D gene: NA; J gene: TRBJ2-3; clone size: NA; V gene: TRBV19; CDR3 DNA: TGTGCCAGTAGTTTTACGACAGGCACAGATACGCAGTATTTT; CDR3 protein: CASSFTTGTDTQYF
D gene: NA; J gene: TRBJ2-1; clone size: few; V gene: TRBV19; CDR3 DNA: TGTGCCAGTAGTATCGGCGCGGGATACTACAATGAGCAGTTCTTC; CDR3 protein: CASSIGAGYYNEQFF
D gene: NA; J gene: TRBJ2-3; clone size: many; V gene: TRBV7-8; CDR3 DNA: TGTGCCAGCAGCTTAGCCCTGCGGGATACGCAGTATTTT; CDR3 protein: CASSLALRDTQYF